This TCR beta chain was recorded in a study of response to subunit inactivated influenza vaccine. TCRdb redid the calling of the RT-PCR reads with MiXCR, one entry per CDR3 protein. Of more than 700,000 distinct CDR3 sequences listed, 21% are singletons. In germline, CDR1 is SGHRS, CDR2 YFSETQ. Trimming cost V 6 bases and J 6 bases; bases outside gene matches: 1. The CDR3 has 13 amino acids. This clonotype was observed a handful of times. The antigen is undetermined. Study outcomes and limitations: Every seasonal influenza vaccination brings in few new T cells, the authors suggested.

This sequence joins TRBV5-1 and TRBJ2-2, with TRBD1 identical over 11 bases. The clonotype originates from a man between 45 and 60 years old who received an inactivated influenza vaccine. This specimen consisted of PBMCs from blood, obtained more than 4 days after vaccination. The CDR3 spells CASMGQGAGELFF. The CDR3 DNA follows: TGCGCCAGCATGGGACAGGGGGCCGGGGAGCTGTTTTTT. The whole variable domain, filled in from reference TRBV5-1 and TRBJ2-2, reads KAGVTQTPRYLIKTRGQQVTLSCSPISGHRSVSWYQQTPGQGLQFLFEYFSETQRNKGNFPGRFSGRQFSNSRSEMNVSTLELGDSALYLCASMGQGAGELFFGEGSRLTVL.